This TCR beta chain was captured in a study of B cell selection in AIRE deficiency. Regulatory T cells were sorted as CD4+CD25hiCD127low/negative cells. TCRdb's copy holds only in-frame clones and misses some; the assay was immunoSEQ multiplex PCR. The data contain tens of thousands of clones, about 95% of them seen just once; the ten biggest clones take up just under 2%. This CDR3 is built from 13 residues. Per germline, CDR1 SGHNT and CDR2 YYREEE (reference sequence). V lost 4 bases and J 3 bases, leaving 10 bases between the germline ends. The sequence derives from a human donor with AIRE deficiency. V is TRBV5-4 and J is TRBJ2-5; D is unclear. The sample consisted of Tregs sorted from PBMCs. CDR3 DNA sequence: TGTGCCAGCAGCCCTACAGAAGAAGAGACCCAGTACTTC. This gives the protein CASSPTEEETQYF.